These 18 T cell receptor beta chains share one sample of origin, sequenced in a study of shared clonotypes between healthy human individuals. Profiling relied on immunoSEQ multiplex PCR, and the TCRdb table lists in-frame clones only, not all of them. The sample records about 2.4 million clones, 93% being singletons. The sample comprised naive CD4+ T cells from PBMCs. Subset described: CD45RA+ positively selected. The receptor set was obtained from a man aged 18-30 years in good health. Some clones in this sample may be carry-over from other donors' samples.

The genes are TRBV6-5 and TRBJ2-5, with 7 bases identical to TRBD1. V was pared by 2 bases and J by 2 bases, with 2 bases of the junction left unmatched. Germline lookup yields CDR1 MNHEY and CDR2 SVGAGI. This CDR3 is built from 14 residues. The CDR3 here is CASSYLTGQETQYF. CDR3 sequence (DNA): TGTGCCAGCAGTTACCTGACAGGGCAAGAGACCCAGTACTTC.

The rearrangement links TRBV15 to TRBJ2-7; D gene uncertain. Trimming took 3 bases from V and 1 from J, leaving 19 bases between them. Germline values: CDR1 LNHNV, CDR2 YYDKDF (reference sequence). The CDR3 is made up of 17 amino acids. This CDR3 is CATSSPLGRSSSYEQYF. CDR3 nucleotide sequence: TGTGCCACCAGCAGTCCCCTTGGAAGGAGCTCTTCCTACGAGCAGTACTTC.

This clone was picked up one time. The chain uses TRBV7-6 and TRBJ2-5; 9 bases agree with TRBD1. Germline V lookup: CDR1 SGHVS, CDR2 FNYEAQ. This CDR3 has 16 amino acids. Germline trimming cut 5 bases from V and 4 bases from J; bases unmatched to any gene: 11. The CDR3 nucleotides read TGTGCCAGCAGCGTACAGCCGGGACAGGGTGGAGAGACCCAGTACTTC. Its protein product is CASSVQPGQGGETQYF. Complete variable domain (other parts from reference TRBV7-6 and TRBJ2-5): GAGVSQSPRYKVTKRGQDVALRCDPISGHVSLYWYRQALGQGPEFLTYFNYEAQQDKSGLPNDRFSAERPEGSISTLTIQRTEQRDSAMYRCASSVQPGQGGETQYFGPGTRLLVL.

The rearrangement uses TRBV5-1 and TRBJ2-1, with 7 positions matching TRBD2. CDR1 is SGHRS and CDR2 is YFSETQ in the germline V gene. The ends lost 3 bases at V and 9 bases at J; junction bases unmatched: 15. The CDR3 consists of 16 residues. Written as DNA, the CDR3 is TGCGCCAGCAGCTCCAGCGGGACTCTTTCCTTGTTTGAGCAGTTCTTC. Translating it yields CASSSSGTLSLFEQFF.

The J gene is TRBJ2-7, the V gene TRBV25-1, with D perhaps TRBD2 (6 bases). Germline V CDR1 and CDR2: MGHDK, SYGVNS. The V end was cut by 5 bases, the J end by 4 bases, with 12 bases between. The CDR3 is made up of 13 amino acids. In DNA form, the CDR3 reads TGTGCCAGCAGTATGGCGGGGACTTACGAGCAGTACTTC. Its translation is CASSMAGTYEQYF.

The CDR3, as DNA: TGTGCCAGCAGCTTCAGCGGGAGACCCTCCTACGAGCAGTACTTC. It codes for CASSFSGRPSYEQYF. The chain joins TRBV5-8 to TRBJ2-7; 8 bases fit TRBD2. Unmatched junction bases numbered 4, after V lost 2 bases and J lost 0 bases. Germline values: CDR1 SGHTS, CDR2 YDEGEE. The CDR3 sequence is 15 residues long.

The chain recombines TRBV11-3 with TRBJ2-5; D uncertain. Germline lookup yields CDR1 SGHNT and CDR2 YENEEA. Trimming removed 0 bases from V and 9 bases from J, with 11 bases in between. The CDR3 contains 13 residues. The CDR3 region is CASSLDGVGPQYF. CDR3 nucleotides: TGTGCCAGCAGCTTAGATGGGGTGGGCCCCCAGTACTTC.

With respect to this clone: This specimen includes other DNA sequences encoding the same CDR3. This sequence joins TRBV5-1 and TRBJ1-4; D not resolved. CDR1 is SGHRS and CDR2 is YFSETQ in the germline V gene. The CDR3 has 13 amino acids. V was trimmed by 0 bases and J by 5 bases, leaving 5 bases between them. The CDR3 sequence is CASSLDPNEKLFF. The CDR3 DNA follows: TGCGCCAGCAGCTTGGACCCAAATGAAAAACTGTTTTTT.

The chain carries TRBV2 and TRBJ2-1; 11 bases map to TRBD2. Germline-derived CDR1 and CDR2 are SNHLY and FYNNEI. This CDR3 contains 16 residues. The V segment lost 6 bases and the J segment 3 bases; nucleotides outside the gene matches: 7. The CDR3 nucleotides read TGTGCCAGCAGGCGACTAGCGGGACCTATCTACAATGAGCAGTTCTTC. The encoded protein is CASRRLAGPIYNEQFF. The full variable domain, with the rest looked up from reference TRBV2 and TRBJ2-1, is EPEVTQTPSHQVTQMGQEVILRCVPISNHLYFYWYRQILGQKVEFLVSFYNNEISEKSEIFDDQFSVERPDGSNFTLKIRSTKLEDSAMYFCASRRLAGPIYNEQFFGPGTRLTVL.

V usage is TRBV7-6 and J usage is TRBJ2-1; 13 bases fit TRBD2. Germline lookup yields CDR1 SGHVS and CDR2 FNYEAQ. The V segment lost 8 bases and the J segment 9 bases; nucleotides outside the gene matches: 10. The CDR3 is 15 residues long. CDR3 coding DNA: TGTGCCAGCGGGACTAGGACTAGCGGGAGTGCTGAGCAGTTCTTC. This codes for CASGTRTSGSAEQFF.

The rearrangement links TRBV25-1 to TRBJ1-1, with D perhaps TRBD1 (5 bases). The length of the CDR3 is 15 residues. The V end lost 3 bases, the J end lost 4 bases, and 15 bases lay between the germline ends. CDR1 is MGHDK, CDR2 SYGVNS, per germline. The CDR3 sequence: CASSESLGRGTEAFF. In DNA, the CDR3 is TGTGCCAGCAGTGAGTCTTTGGGGCGTGGCACTGAAGCTTTCTTT.

As concerns this clone: Different DNA sequences within this sample yield the same CDR3. The chain carries TRBV7-9 and TRBJ1-1; D perhaps matches TRBD1 (5 bases). The germline V gene has CDR1 SEHNR and CDR2 FQNEAQ (reference sequence). There are 14 residues in the CDR3. V was trimmed by 2 bases and J by 5 bases, leaving 12 bases between them. The chain's CDR3 is CASSLRGEGTEAFF. As DNA, the CDR3 is TGTGCCAGCAGCTTACGGGGGGAAGGTACTGAAGCTTTCTTT.

For the CDR3, the DNA is TGTGCCAGCAGTCTTACAGGGGCGGCCTTGTGGACCTTC. Its protein product is CASSLTGAALWTF. This sequence joins TRBV25-1 and TRBJ1-2; TRBD1 matches at 7 bases. CDR1 and CDR2 from the germline V gene are MGHDK and SYGVNS. The CDR3 spans 13 residues. The V gene end was trimmed by 5 bases and the J gene end by 14 bases; junction bases not matched to a gene: 14.

The chain couples TRBV5-1 to TRBJ2-7, with 9 nucleotides matching TRBD2. This CDR3 comprises 14 residues. Losses at the gene ends were 0 bases for V and 5 bases for J; bases not matched to a gene: 3. Germline V gene sequence: CDR1 SGHRS, CDR2 YFSETQ. Here the CDR3 DNA reads TGCGCCAGCAGCTTGGCTAGCGGGAACCACGAGCAGTACTTC. As protein: CASSLASGNHEQYF.

The genes are TRBV27 and TRBJ2-7; the match to TRBD1 covers 9 bases. Germline CDR1 and CDR2: MNHEY and SMNVEV (reference sequence). CDR3 length: 14 residues. J gave up 4 bases and V 3 bases, and 4 bases lay outside the gene matches. Here the CDR3 reads CASSFSGQGYEQYF. The CDR3 region has the DNA TGTGCCAGCAGTTTCTCGGGACAGGGTTACGAGCAGTACTTC.

DNA for the CDR3: TGTGCCAGCAGCACTCGGACAGGGCCCACTACATACGAGCAGTACTTC. Translating it yields CASSTRTGPTTYEQYF. This chain uses TRBV7-6 with TRBJ2-7, with 8 bases that match TRBD1. The CDR3 spans 16 residues. J lost 4 bases, V lost 5 bases, and 13 bases had no gene match. The germline gives CDR1 SGHVS, CDR2 FNYEAQ.

The chain is built from TRBV9 and TRBJ1-4; TRBD1 is a possible D gene (6 bases). V lost 6 bases and J lost 4, with 13 bases in between. Germline V gene sequence: CDR1 SGDLS, CDR2 YYNGEE. The CDR3 sequence is 14 residues long. The CDR3 nucleotides are TGTGCCAGCAACCCCGGACAGAGTAATGAAAAACTGTTTTTT. As protein: CASNPGQSNEKLFF.

The chain links TRBV9 to TRBJ2-6, with D perhaps matching TRBD1 or TRBD2 (6 bases each). V was trimmed by 3 bases and J by 4 bases, leaving 23 bases between them. The CDR3 is 19 residues long. The germline V gene has CDR1 SGDLS and CDR2 YYNGEE. The CDR3 here is CASSAPWGAAAVGANVLTF. CDR3 sequence (DNA): TGTGCCAGCAGCGCACCCTGGGGGGCCGCCGCTGTGGGGGCCAACGTCCTGACTTTC.